This entry describes one T cell receptor beta chain. Its specific antigen is unknown. Nothing much larger sits one base from this clone, and base qualities are not available. The data stem from a study of CD4 T cells in relation to SARS-CoV-2 and coronaviruses (dated by TCRdb to the early 2020s). General notes on the study: The ViraFEST assay cultured PBMCs with antigen for roughly nine days, then sequenced TCR beta CDR3s to find antigen-specific clonal expansions. The roughly twelve convalescent patients included 8 males and 4 females; two subjects were Hispanic. Across all 12 patients in the full convalescent cohort, ages ranged from about 21 to 75 years, with a median of 38. A different TCR-beta assay, based on Illumina, was used to sequence expansion assays from other donors in the study. The Adaptive Biotechnologies TCR-sequencing kit was used to sequence samples from a few pre-COVID donors and the naive versus memory experiments, whereas other data were Illumina-based. The study assessed, at the TCR clonotype level, memory CD4+ T cell crossreactivity between SARS-CoV-2 and common cold coronavirus spike proteins. Shared crossreactive spike epitopes were mapped to their HLA restriction using patient-derived lymphoblastoid cell lines. Overall study outcomes, separate from this receptor: Memory CD4+ clonotypes crossrecognizing SARS-CoV-2 and at least one common cold coronavirus spike were found in around 59% of donors. Because no donor provided both pre-pandemic and post-infection samples, tracing the source of pre-existing responses was limited. Crossreactivity analysis was centred on spike protein, so crossreactivity against other viral proteins was not assessed. Crossreactive clones showed significantly weaker SARS-CoV-2-driven expansion than monoreactive clones, consistent with antigenic imprinting. Naive versus memory sequencing indicated that memory recall responses, rather than primary responses primed during culture, are detected by the assay. Small numbers of patients and of tested TCRs were a limitation of the study.

The CDR3 numbers 14 residues from cysteine through phenylalanine. The retained sequence is limited to the CDR3, 42 bases, with the frame set at the first base. V and J are truncated by 3 bases and 3 bases respectively, leaving an intervening sequence of 9 bases. The germline V gene (reference sequence) supplies CDR1 LNHDA and CDR2 SQIVND. Survey-level immunoSEQ TCR-beta sequencing was performed on DNA from CEF-cultured naive and memory CD4+ T cells. From the authors' description of their analysis: During preprocessing, nonproductive sequences were removed, as were CDR3s that did not start with C, did not end with F or W, or were shorter than 7 amino acids. The MANAFEST web app was used to call antigen-specific clonotypes on the basis of expansion compared with the reference and with other culture wells. A clone was considered positive if significant expansion relative to the reference culture was observed in 2 of 3 replicate wells at an FDR below 0.05. A further requirement for positive clones was significant expansion compared with all other tandem wells, along with an odds ratio above 5. Cultured and uncultured naive and memory CD4+ repertoires were searched for CDR3s previously identified as spike- and CEF-reactive. CDR3 homology was measured as pairwise Levenshtein distance, computed with the stringdist R package after trimming three terminal residues from each end. In its TCRdb copy, this immuneACCESS table keeps in-frame sequences only and misses some clones. Where compared with another copy, unresolved V genes explain less than half of these, and the others have no known cause. V and J calls and clone size are those listed in that table; D and trimming were worked out from the DNA. This sample comprises roughly 41,000 clones, approximately 82% of them detected only once. 3.5% to 5.5% of the sample is in the top ten clones.

Naive and memory CD4+ T cells were separated from cryopreserved PBMCs by first enriching for CD4 and then performing EasySep naive CD4+ T cell enrichment. Sorted naive or memory CD4+ T cells (about 100,000) were cultured 1:1 with T cell-depleted PBMCs and CEF peptides for about ten days. Each peptide culture condition was generally run in triplicate replicate wells. Ficoll-Paque PLUS gradient centrifugation was used to isolate PBMCs from leukapheresis product or whole blood. PBMCs were either cryopreserved at -140 degrees C or used fresh in the expansion assay. The QIAamp Micro DNA Kit was used to extract genomic DNA from the CD4+ T cells.

The receptor's source is an adult with COVID-19. The chain was built from TRBV19 and TRBJ1-5, with TRBD1 perhaps the D gene, on 5 matching bases. The sample comprised naive CD4+ T cells from PBMCs, cultured in vitro. The cell subset or site tag for this specimen amounts to: naive CD4+ T cells isolated by negative enrichment. The nucleotide sequence reads as follows: TGTGCCAGTAGTATGGGGGGGATCAATCAGCCCCAGCATTTT. Protein translation: CASSMGGINQPQHF.